A selection of T cell receptor beta chains follows, all from one sample in a study of T cells in Graves' hyperthyroidism and ophthalmopathy. TCRdb used MiXCR to reprocess the multiplex PCR reads, holding one entry per CDR3 protein. The sample contains about 400,000 distinct CDR3 sequences, about 15% of which appear only once. Sequencing used blood. The receptor set was obtained from a woman aged 25 to 45 with Graves' hyperthyroidism. Each CDR3 is given with its conserved first and last residue. The D gene is left open where the match is weak. Clone size is shown for a subset of rows, as once, few, many or a class of expanded clone.

v_call: TRBV19
j_call: TRBJ2-2
d_call: TRBD2
clone_size: NA
cdr3_aa: CASSSSGLAANTGELFF
cdr3_nt: TGTGCCAGTAGTTCGTCGGGTCTAGCGGCAAACACCGGGGAGCTGTTTTTT

v_call: TRBV18
j_call: TRBJ2-5
d_call: NA
clone_size: many
cdr3_aa: CASSPIYRTGFQETQYF
cdr3_nt: TGTGCCAGCTCACCAATCTACCGAACAGGTTTCCAAGAGACCCAGTACTTC

v_call: TRBV5-1
j_call: TRBJ2-1
d_call: TRBD2
clone_size: NA
cdr3_aa: CASSPRLAGEGSYNEQFF
cdr3_nt: TGTGCCAGCAGCCCTCGGCTAGCGGGAGAAGGATCCTACAATGAGCAGTTCTTC

v_call: TRBV20-1
j_call: TRBJ1-4
d_call: NA
clone_size: few
cdr3_aa: CSAPKNEKLFF
cdr3_nt: TGCAGTGCCCCCAAAAATGAAAAACTGTTTTTT

v_call: TRBV15
j_call: TRBJ1-3
d_call: TRBD1
clone_size: NA
cdr3_aa: CATSRELKTGGDGNTIYF
cdr3_nt: TGTGCCACCAGCAGGGAGTTAAAGACAGGGGGCGATGGAAACACCATATATTTT

v_call: TRBV25-1
j_call: TRBJ2-1
d_call: TRBD2
clone_size: few
cdr3_aa: CASSEFVPAGTSEQFF
cdr3_nt: TGTGCCAGCAGTGAATTCGTACCAGCGGGAACTAGTGAGCAGTTCTTC

v_call: TRBV13
j_call: TRBJ2-5
d_call: TRBD1
clone_size: NA
cdr3_aa: CASGRDSQETQYF
cdr3_nt: TGTGCCAGCGGTCGGGACAGCCAAGAGACCCAGTACTTC

v_call: TRBV2
j_call: TRBJ2-3
d_call: TRBD1
clone_size: many
cdr3_aa: CASSENDRGTDTQYF
cdr3_nt: TGTGCCAGCAGTGAGAACGACAGGGGCACAGATACGCAGTATTTT

v_call: TRBV13
j_call: TRBJ2-7
d_call: TRBD2
clone_size: few
cdr3_aa: CASSSMGRLAGLGEQYF
cdr3_nt: TGTGCCAGCAGCTCTATGGGACGACTAGCGGGACTCGGCGAGCAGTACTTC

v_call: TRBV4-2
j_call: TRBJ2-1
d_call: TRBD2
clone_size: few
cdr3_aa: CASSHPPGLAGGSSYNEQFF
cdr3_nt: TGTGCCAGCAGCCATCCCCCGGGACTAGCGGGAGGGAGCTCCTACAATGAGCAGTTCTTC

v_call: TRBV6-1
j_call: TRBJ2-7
d_call: TRBD1
clone_size: few
cdr3_aa: CASMGTGDYEQYF
cdr3_nt: TGTGCCAGCATGGGGACAGGGGACTACGAGCAGTACTTC

v_call: TRBV10-3
j_call: TRBJ1-4
d_call: NA
clone_size: few
cdr3_aa: CATSELRTNEKLFF
cdr3_nt: TGTGCCACCAGTGAGTTGAGGACTAATGAAAAACTGTTTTTT

v_call: TRBV18
j_call: TRBJ2-1
d_call: NA
clone_size: many
cdr3_aa: CASSSRQGNAYNEQFF
cdr3_nt: TGTGCCAGCTCCTCCCGGCAGGGAAATGCCTACAATGAGCAGTTCTTC

v_call: TRBV10-3
j_call: TRBJ2-4
d_call: NA
clone_size: many
cdr3_aa: CAISEGSAKNIQYF
cdr3_nt: TGTGCCATCAGTGAAGGTTCTGCCAAAAACATTCAGTACTTC

v_call: TRBV2
j_call: TRBJ2-5
d_call: NA
clone_size: few
cdr3_aa: CASSDRKGQETQYF
cdr3_nt: TGTGCCAGCAGTGACAGAAAAGGACAAGAGACCCAGTACTTC

v_call: TRBV5-6
j_call: TRBJ1-2
d_call: NA
clone_size: few
cdr3_aa: CASSLYRDADEGGYTF
cdr3_nt: TGTGCCAGCAGCTTATACCGGGACGCCGATGAGGGTGGCTACACCTTC

v_call: TRBV27
j_call: TRBJ1-3
d_call: NA
clone_size: NA
cdr3_aa: CASSKGVTGNTIYF
cdr3_nt: TGTGCCAGCAGTAAGGGGGTAACTGGAAACACCATATATTTT

v_call: TRBV3-1
j_call: TRBJ2-7
d_call: NA
clone_size: many
cdr3_aa: CASSPEPGTYEQYF
cdr3_nt: TGTGCCAGCAGCCCGGAGCCAGGTACCTACGAGCAGTACTTC

v_call: TRBV20-1
j_call: TRBJ1-5
d_call: NA
clone_size: NA
cdr3_aa: CSARGPNQPQHF
cdr3_nt: TGCAGTGCTAGAGGCCCCAATCAGCCCCAGCATTTT

v_call: TRBV19
j_call: TRBJ2-2
d_call: NA
clone_size: few
cdr3_aa: CASSPAFLNTGELFF
cdr3_nt: TGTGCCAGTAGTCCGGCATTCCTGAACACCGGGGAGCTGTTTTTT

v_call: TRBV18
j_call: TRBJ1-2
d_call: NA
clone_size: many
cdr3_aa: CASSPNRNGYTF
cdr3_nt: TGTGCCAGCTCACCAAATAGGAATGGCTACACCTTC

v_call: TRBV7-2
j_call: TRBJ2-1
d_call: TRBD2
clone_size: many
cdr3_aa: CASREGTSGETQQFF
cdr3_nt: TGTGCCAGCAGGGAGGGGACTAGCGGGGAGACACAGCAGTTCTTC

v_call: TRBV14
j_call: TRBJ2-1
d_call: TRBD2
clone_size: NA
cdr3_aa: CASTPLGLAGGEQFF
cdr3_nt: TGTGCCAGCACCCCCCTCGGACTAGCGGGAGGGGAGCAGTTCTTC

v_call: TRBV7-2
j_call: TRBJ2-7
d_call: TRBD2
clone_size: NA
cdr3_aa: CASSLVAGGRPYEQYF
cdr3_nt: TGTGCCAGCAGCTTAGTGGCGGGAGGGAGACCGTACGAGCAGTACTTC

v_call: TRBV7-2
j_call: TRBJ2-7
d_call: TRBD1
clone_size: NA
cdr3_aa: CASSWDRNSYEQYF
cdr3_nt: TGTGCCAGCAGCTGGGACAGGAACTCCTACGAGCAGTACTTC

v_call: TRBV3-1
j_call: TRBJ2-5
d_call: TRBD2
clone_size: NA
cdr3_aa: CASSPERSSGVETQYF
cdr3_nt: TGTGCCAGCAGCCCAGAGAGGAGTAGCGGGGTAGAGACCCAGTACTTC

v_call: TRBV27
j_call: TRBJ2-1
d_call: TRBD2
clone_size: NA
cdr3_aa: CASSSGLAGGHEQFF
cdr3_nt: TGTGCCAGCAGTTCCGGACTAGCGGGAGGGCATGAGCAGTTCTTC

v_call: TRBV29-1
j_call: TRBJ1-1
d_call: NA
clone_size: many
cdr3_aa: CSVEEEGRTEAFF
cdr3_nt: TGCAGCGTTGAAGAAGAGGGACGGACTGAAGCTTTCTTT

v_call: TRBV24-1
j_call: TRBJ2-1
d_call: TRBD1
clone_size: NA
cdr3_aa: CATRSVQGQGRNEQFF
cdr3_nt: TGTGCCACCAGATCCGTCCAGGGACAGGGGAGGAATGAGCAGTTCTTC